This T cell receptor beta chain was profiled in a study of T-cell reconstitution after alpha-beta-depleted transplantation in children. The V and J ends lost 2 bases and 1 base, in that order; junction bases with no gene match: 2. This CDR3 region has 16 residues. The germline V gene encodes CDR1 SGHVS and CDR2 FNYEAQ. As it was prepared, the TCRbeta library received unique molecular identifiers. TCRdb re-derived calls from the PCR reads in MiXCR, one entry per CDR3 protein. The repertoire has 490,000 or so distinct CDR3 sequences, roughly an eighth of them found once; the top ten carry around 6.1%. This clonotype was seen only a few times.

The material sequenced was PBMCs from the stem cell graft donor, taken from the stem cell graft. The receptor was isolated from a human donor who donated a stem cell graft to a child with combined immunodeficiency. This rearrangement joins TRBV7-6 to TRBJ2-7; TRBD2 matches at 13 bases. The CDR3 sequence: CASSLPGLAGSYEQYF. The DNA of the CDR3 is TGTGCCAGCAGCTTACCGGGACTAGCGGGGTCCTACGAGCAGTACTTC.